The clone carrying this TCR beta chain was observed once. These data are taken from a study of blood T cell repertoires in COVID-19. Study as a whole: Sample material is recorded as cDNA or gDNA derived from T cells, B-cell-depleted T cells, or PBMCs.

Authors' analysis steps: It was from reference gene primer amplification that nucleated cell counts were estimated. The data were produced by immunoSEQ multiplex PCR, yet TCRdb's version contains in-frame clones alone and is incomplete. That table furnishes V, J and clone size, whereas the DNA furnished D and trimming. The sample records 55,000 to 90,000 clones, more than 70% being singletons. CDR3 length: 16 residues. Germline V gene lookup returns CDR1 LNHNV and CDR2 YYDKDF (reference sequence). With 5 bases removed from V and 3 bases from J, the gap between germline ends came to 14 bases. This clonotype was sampled from a woman at least 80 years old with active or convalescent COVID-19. The J gene is TRBJ1-6, the V gene TRBV15, with D perhaps TRBD1 (6 bases). Sequencing input: peripheral blood. The chain's CDR3 is CATSPRSTGYNSPLHF. The DNA of the CDR3 is TGTGCCACCAGCCCTCGCTCGACAGGCTATAATTCACCCCTCCACTTT.